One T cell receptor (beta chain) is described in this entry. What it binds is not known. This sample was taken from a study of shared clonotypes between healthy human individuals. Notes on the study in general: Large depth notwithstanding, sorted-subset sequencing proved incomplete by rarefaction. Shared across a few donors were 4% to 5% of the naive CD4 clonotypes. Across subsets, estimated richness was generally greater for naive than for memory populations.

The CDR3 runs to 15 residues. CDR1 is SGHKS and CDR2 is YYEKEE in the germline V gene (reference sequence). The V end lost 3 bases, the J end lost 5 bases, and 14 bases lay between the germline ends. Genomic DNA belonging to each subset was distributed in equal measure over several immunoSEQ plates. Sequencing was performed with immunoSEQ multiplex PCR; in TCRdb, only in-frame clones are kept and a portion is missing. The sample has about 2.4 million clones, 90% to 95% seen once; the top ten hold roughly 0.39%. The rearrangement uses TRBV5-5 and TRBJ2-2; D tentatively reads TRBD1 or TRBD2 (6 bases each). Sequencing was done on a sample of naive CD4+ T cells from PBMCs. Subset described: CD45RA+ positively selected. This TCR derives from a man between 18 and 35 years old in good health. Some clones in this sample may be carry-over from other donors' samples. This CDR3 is CASSWGATATGELFF. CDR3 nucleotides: TGTGCCAGCAGCTGGGGGGCAACCGCGACCGGGGAGCTGTTTTTT.